These 17 T cell receptor beta chains came from one sample sequenced in a study of shared clonotypes between healthy human individuals (TCRdb year 2020). Receptor amplification or capture employed the immunoSEQ multiplex PCR assay. TCRdb limited this immuneACCESS table to in-frame rearrangements with V and J called. A share of clones is missing; checked studies link under half to unresolved V genes, and the rest is unexplained. For this sample there are about 2.4 million clones; more than 85% appear just once. The ten largest clones take up about 0.34% of the sample. Sequencing used naive CD4+ T cells from PBMCs. Per the publication, the cell subset or site label means: CD45RA+ positively selected. The receptors come from a man between 18 and 29 years old in good health. Some clones in this sample may be carry-over from other donors' samples.

V gene TRBV27 combines with J gene TRBJ2-5, with 8 nucleotides matching TRBD2. V lost 4 bases to trimming and J lost 0 bases; unmatched junction nucleotides: 1. This CDR3 comprises 14 residues. Germline CDR1 MNHEY, CDR2 SMNVEV (reference sequence). The CDR3 nucleotides are TGTGCCAGCAGTTCACTAGCGGACCAAGAGACCCAGTACTTC. This sequence encodes CASSSLADQETQYF.

The CDR3 sequence is CASSVGPRRAEAFF. As DNA, the CDR3 is TGTGCCAGCAGCGTAGGCCCACGTAGGGCTGAAGCTTTCTTT. V gene TRBV9 combines with J gene TRBJ1-1, with D uncertain. Germline V gene lookup returns CDR1 SGDLS and CDR2 YYNGEE. The CDR3 consists of 14 residues. Trimming removed 0 bases from V and 6 bases from J, with 12 bases in between.

This clone appeared a single time. V gene TRBV9 combines with J gene TRBJ2-1; maybe TRBD2 (5 bases). The germline V gene encodes CDR1 SGDLS and CDR2 YYNGEE. The CDR3 is 15 residues long. V lost 2 bases, J lost 0 bases, and 9 bases lay in between. CDR3 sequence reads: CASSVGRTSYNEQFF. The DNA for the CDR3 is TGTGCCAGCAGCGTGGGGAGAACCTCCTACAATGAGCAGTTCTTC.

The chain couples TRBV6-6 to TRBJ2-7; D perhaps matches TRBD1 (6 bases). This CDR3 comprises 14 residues. The ends were cut back, 7 bases at V and 0 bases at J, with 13 bases in the middle. Germline CDR1 is MNHNY and CDR2 is SVGAGI (reference sequence). CDR3 nucleotide sequence: TGTGCCAGCACTATTGGACAGATCTCCTACGAGCAGTACTTC. Translation: CASTIGQISYEQYF.

The V and J genes are TRBV5-4 and TRBJ2-2, with D perhaps assigned TRBD1 or TRBD2 (6 bases each). CDR3 size: 17 residues. Trimming removed 6 bases at V and 2 bases at J, with 20 bases between. Germline V gene sequence: CDR1 SGHNT, CDR2 YYREEE (reference sequence). This chain's CDR3 is CASTLGGLASNTGELFF. DNA for the CDR3: TGTGCCAGCACTTTAGGGGGGCTAGCGAGTAACACCGGGGAGCTGTTTTTT.

This chain joins TRBV7-2 and TRBJ2-3; 8 bases line up with TRBD1. The CDR3 is 16 residues long. Trimming took 5 bases from V and 2 from J; bases not matched to a gene: 9. CDR1 is SGHTA and CDR2 is FQGNSA in the germline V gene. Here the CDR3 DNA reads TGTGCCAGCAGCGGCAGGGGGCGGAGAACCACAGATACGCAGTATTTT. As protein: CASSGRGRRTTDTQYF.

V and J are TRBV5-4 and TRBJ2-3; D unresolved. Per germline, CDR1 SGHNT and CDR2 YYREEE (reference sequence). Deletions cut 0 bases from V and 2 bases from J, with 16 bases between. The CDR3 contains 17 residues. The CDR3 loop reads CASSLALTREATDTQYF. The CDR3 DNA reads TGTGCCAGCAGCTTGGCCCTTACGAGAGAAGCCACAGATACGCAGTATTTT. Together with reference TRBV5-4 and TRBJ2-3, the CDR3 gives the full variable domain: ETGVTQSPTHLIKTRGQQVTLRCSSQSGHNTVSWYQQALGQGPQFIFQYYREEENGRGNFPPRFSGLQFPNYSSELNVNALELDDSALYLCASSLALTREATDTQYFGPGTRLTVL.

This chain uses TRBV28 with TRBJ2-6, with D possibly being TRBD2 (5 bases). The CDR3 spans 14 residues. Germline V gene lookup returns CDR1 MDHEN and CDR2 SYDVKM. V lost 8 bases, J lost 4 bases, and 12 bases lay in between. The CDR3 is CASGRPGGANVLTF. Written as DNA, the CDR3 is TGTGCCAGCGGGAGACCTGGAGGGGCCAACGTCCTGACTTTC.

This chain uses TRBV4-3 with TRBJ1-4, with D unresolved. Trimming shortened V by 2 bases and J by 2 bases, and 9 bases separated the two germline ends. The V gene's germline CDR1 is LGHNA and CDR2 YSLEER. This CDR3 contains 15 residues. CDR3 region: CASSQQDVTNEKLFF. CDR3 DNA: TGCGCCAGCAGCCAACAGGACGTGACTAATGAAAAACTGTTTTTT.

The chain couples TRBV9 to TRBJ1-3; D uncertain. The germline V and J ends were trimmed by 3 bases and 0 bases, with 10 bases remaining between them. Germline loops: CDR1 SGDLS, CDR2 YYNGEE. CDR3 length: 15 amino acids. CDR3 loop: CASSGVGYSGNTIYF. The CDR3 DNA reads TGTGCCAGCAGCGGGGTAGGTTACTCTGGAAACACCATATATTTT.

The CDR3 DNA sequence: TGTGCCAGCAGCCTGACAGGGGCCGTAGGCTACGAGCAGTACTTC. It translates to CASSLTGAVGYEQYF. The V and J genes are TRBV7-2 and TRBJ2-7; 8 nucleotides agree with TRBD1. V was clipped by 5 bases and J by 3 bases; unmatched bases: 9. Germline lookup yields CDR1 SGHTA and CDR2 FQGNSA. The length of the CDR3 is 15 residues.

CDR3 region: CASSQGAANYGYTF. The CDR3 DNA follows: TGTGCCAGTAGCCAGGGGGCGGCTAACTATGGCTACACCTTC. The V call is TRBV19, the J call TRBJ1-2; TRBD1 matches at 8 bases. The length of the CDR3 is 14 residues. Germline assignment: CDR1 LNHDA and CDR2 SQIVND (reference sequence). V was clipped by 6 bases and J by 0 bases; unmatched bases: 3.

The CDR3 bases are TGCGCCAGCTTGAAGGACAGAAACTACGAGCAGTACTTC. It yields the protein CASLKDRNYEQYF. V usage is TRBV10-1 and J usage is TRBJ2-7; possible D gene TRBD1, 6 bases. The CDR3 consists of 13 residues. Germline V gives CDR1 WNHNN, CDR2 SYGVQD (reference sequence). V lost 8 bases and J lost 3, with 14 bases in between.

The genes are TRBV4-1 and TRBJ2-5; TRBD1 aligns across 8 bases. V shed 0 bases, J shed 4 bases, and the junction held 7 bases outside the gene matches. The germline V gene has CDR1 MGHRA and CDR2 YSYEKL. There are 16 residues in the CDR3. The CDR3 region has the DNA TGCGCCAGCAGCCAAGAGGGGCTCACAGGGGGAGAGACCCAGTACTTC. It is translated as CASSQEGLTGGETQYF.

The chain has TRBV30 and TRBJ1-3; D gene unclear. This CDR3 has 18 amino acids. Germline assignment: CDR1 GTSNPN and CDR2 SVGIG (reference sequence). As DNA, the CDR3 is TGTGCTGGAACTCGGGCAGTAGGTGGGGAGAGCTCTGGAAACACCATATATTTT. Its protein is CAGTRAVGGESSGNTIYF.

This chain connects TRBV28 to TRBJ1-1; the D gene is possibly TRBD1 (5 bases). V shed 1 base and J shed 2 bases, with 23 bases lying between them. The CDR3 sequence is 19 residues long. The germline V gene has CDR1 MDHEN and CDR2 SYDVKM. The CDR3 here is CASSLSLLRGPRQNTEAFF. The CDR3 coding sequence is TGTGCCAGCAGTTTATCTCTTTTGAGGGGCCCTAGACAAAACACTGAAGCTTTCTTT.

V gene TRBV4-3 combines with J gene TRBJ2-1; TRBD2 matches 10 bases. Unmatched junction bases numbered 8, after V lost 2 bases and J lost 7 bases. Per germline, CDR1 LGHNA and CDR2 YSLEER. The CDR3 contains 16 residues. The chain's CDR3 is CASSQRIAGGGNEQFF. CDR3 nucleotide sequence: TGCGCCAGCAGCCAACGCATAGCGGGAGGTGGGAATGAGCAGTTCTTC.